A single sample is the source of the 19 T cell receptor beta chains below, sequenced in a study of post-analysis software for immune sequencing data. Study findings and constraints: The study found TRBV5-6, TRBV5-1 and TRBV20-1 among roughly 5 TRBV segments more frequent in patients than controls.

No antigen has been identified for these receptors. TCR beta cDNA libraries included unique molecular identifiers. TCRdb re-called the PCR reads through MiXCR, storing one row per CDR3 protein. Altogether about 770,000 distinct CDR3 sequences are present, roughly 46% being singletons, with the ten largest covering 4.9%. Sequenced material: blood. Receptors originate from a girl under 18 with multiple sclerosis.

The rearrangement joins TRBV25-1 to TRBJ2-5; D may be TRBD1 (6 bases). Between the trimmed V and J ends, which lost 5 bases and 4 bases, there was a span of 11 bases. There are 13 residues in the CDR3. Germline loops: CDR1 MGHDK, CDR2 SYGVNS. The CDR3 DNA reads TGTGCCAGCAGTCAACAGGGTCCAGAGACCCAGTACTTC. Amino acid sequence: CASSQQGPETQYF.

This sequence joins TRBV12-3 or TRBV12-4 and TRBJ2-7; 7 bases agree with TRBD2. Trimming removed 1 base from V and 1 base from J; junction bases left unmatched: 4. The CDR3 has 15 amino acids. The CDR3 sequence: CASSLGDYLSYEQYF. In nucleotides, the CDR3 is TGTGCCAGCAGTTTAGGGGACTACCTATCCTACGAGCAGTACTTC.

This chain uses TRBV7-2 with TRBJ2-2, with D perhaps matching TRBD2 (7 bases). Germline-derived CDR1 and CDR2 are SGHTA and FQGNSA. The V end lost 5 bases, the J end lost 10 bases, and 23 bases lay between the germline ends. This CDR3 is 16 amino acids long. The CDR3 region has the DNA TGTGCCAGCAGCACCCGGACAGCGGGGAGCGTCGAGGAGCTGTTTTTT. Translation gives CASSTRTAGSVEELFF.

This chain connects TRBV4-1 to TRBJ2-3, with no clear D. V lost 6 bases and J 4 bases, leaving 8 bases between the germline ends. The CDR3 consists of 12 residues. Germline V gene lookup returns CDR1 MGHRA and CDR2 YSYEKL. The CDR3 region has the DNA TGCGCCAGCAGTCTTAACGCAGATACGCAGTATTTT. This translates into CASSLNADTQYF.

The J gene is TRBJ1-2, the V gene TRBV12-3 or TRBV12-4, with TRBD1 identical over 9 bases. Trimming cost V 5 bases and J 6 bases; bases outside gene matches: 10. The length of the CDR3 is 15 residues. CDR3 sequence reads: CASSLGSGQGHGYTF. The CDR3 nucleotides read TGTGCCAGCAGTCTGGGGTCCGGACAGGGGCATGGCTACACCTTC.

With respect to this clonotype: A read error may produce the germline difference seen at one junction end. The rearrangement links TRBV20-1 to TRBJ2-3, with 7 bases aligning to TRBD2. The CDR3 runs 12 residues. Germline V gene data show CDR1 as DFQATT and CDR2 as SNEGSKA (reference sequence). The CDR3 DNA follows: TGCAGTCCTAGCGGTCGTGGAGATACGCAGTATTTT. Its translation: CSPSGRGDTQYF.

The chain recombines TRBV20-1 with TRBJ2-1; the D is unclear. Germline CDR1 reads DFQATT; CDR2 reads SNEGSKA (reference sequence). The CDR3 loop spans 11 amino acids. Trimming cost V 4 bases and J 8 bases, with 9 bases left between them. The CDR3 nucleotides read TGCAGTGCTACCAGCCCCGATGAGCAGTTCTTC. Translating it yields CSATSPDEQFF.

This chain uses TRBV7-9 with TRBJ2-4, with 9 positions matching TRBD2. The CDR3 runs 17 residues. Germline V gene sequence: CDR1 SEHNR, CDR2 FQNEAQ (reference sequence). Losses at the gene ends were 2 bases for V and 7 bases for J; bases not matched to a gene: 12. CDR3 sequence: CASSLLSAGGIRNIQYF. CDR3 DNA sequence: TGTGCCAGCAGCTTACTATCAGCGGGAGGTATTCGGAACATTCAGTACTTC.

This chain's CDR3 is CASSFTPAGAGSYNEQFF. The CDR3 coding sequence is TGTGCCAGCAGTTTTACACCAGCGGGAGCGGGCTCCTACAATGAGCAGTTCTTC. The V call is TRBV27, the J call TRBJ2-1, with 8 bases that match TRBD2. The junction had 10 bases not matched to a gene; V was cut back by 3 bases and J by 0 bases. Germline V gene data show CDR1 as MNHEY and CDR2 as SMNVEV (reference sequence). The CDR3 has 18 amino acids.

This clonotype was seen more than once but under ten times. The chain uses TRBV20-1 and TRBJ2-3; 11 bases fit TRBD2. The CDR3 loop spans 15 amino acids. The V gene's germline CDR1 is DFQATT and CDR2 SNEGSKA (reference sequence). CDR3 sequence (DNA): TGCAGCGCAACTTTAGCGGGAGGGCCGCCCGATACGCAGTATTTT. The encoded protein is CSATLAGGPPDTQYF.

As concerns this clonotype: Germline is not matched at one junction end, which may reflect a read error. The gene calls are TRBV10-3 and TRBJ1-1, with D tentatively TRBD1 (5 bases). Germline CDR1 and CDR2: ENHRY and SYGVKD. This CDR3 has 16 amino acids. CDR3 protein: CAISESGRPENTEAFF. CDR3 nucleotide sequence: TGTGCCATCAGTGAGTCGGGACGGCCAGAGAACACTGAAGCTTTTTTT.

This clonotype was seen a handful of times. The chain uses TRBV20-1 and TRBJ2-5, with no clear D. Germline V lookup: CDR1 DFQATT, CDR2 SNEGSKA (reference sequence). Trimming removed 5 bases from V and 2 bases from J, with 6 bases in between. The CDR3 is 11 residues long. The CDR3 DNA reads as TGCAGTGCTGAGTGGCAAGAGACCCAGTACTTC. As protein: CSAEWQETQYF.

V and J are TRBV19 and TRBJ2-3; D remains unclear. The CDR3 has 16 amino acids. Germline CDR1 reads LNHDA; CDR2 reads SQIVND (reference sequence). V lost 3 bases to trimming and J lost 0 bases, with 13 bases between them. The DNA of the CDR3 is TGTGCCAGTAGTATCTTTCTCACCTCTAGCACAGATACGCAGTATTTT. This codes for CASSIFLTSSTDTQYF.

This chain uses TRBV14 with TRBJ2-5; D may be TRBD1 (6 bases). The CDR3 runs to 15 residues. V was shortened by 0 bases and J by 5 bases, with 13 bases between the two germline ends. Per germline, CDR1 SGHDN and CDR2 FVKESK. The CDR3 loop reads CASSQDGRGWETQYF. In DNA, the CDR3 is TGTGCCAGCAGCCAAGATGGCAGGGGATGGGAGACCCAGTACTTC.

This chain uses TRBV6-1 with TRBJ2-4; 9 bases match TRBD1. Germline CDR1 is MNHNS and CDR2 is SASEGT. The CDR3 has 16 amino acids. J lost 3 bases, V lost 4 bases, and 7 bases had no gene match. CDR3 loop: CASSAVTGGDKNIQYF. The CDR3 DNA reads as TGTGCCAGCAGTGCCGTGACAGGGGGAGACAAAAACATTCAGTACTTC.

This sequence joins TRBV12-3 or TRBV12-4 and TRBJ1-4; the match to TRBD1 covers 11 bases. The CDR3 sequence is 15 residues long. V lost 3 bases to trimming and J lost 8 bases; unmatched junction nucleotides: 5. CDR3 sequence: CASSLDRGQREKLFF. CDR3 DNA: TGTGCCAGCAGTTTGGACAGGGGGCAGAGAGAAAAACTGTTTTTT.

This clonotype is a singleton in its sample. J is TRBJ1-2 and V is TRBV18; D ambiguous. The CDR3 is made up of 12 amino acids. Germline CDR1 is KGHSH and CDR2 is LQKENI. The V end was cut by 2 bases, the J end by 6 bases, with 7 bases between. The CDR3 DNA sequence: TGTGCCAGCTCACCATTAGGGCATGGCTACACCTTC. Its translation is CASSPLGHGYTF.

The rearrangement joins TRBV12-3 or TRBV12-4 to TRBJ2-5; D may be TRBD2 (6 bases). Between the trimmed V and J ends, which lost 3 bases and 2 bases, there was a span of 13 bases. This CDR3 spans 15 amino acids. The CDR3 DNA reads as TGTGCCAGCAGTTTGGACGGCGCGGGGCAAGAGACCCAGTACTTC. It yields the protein CASSLDGAGQETQYF.

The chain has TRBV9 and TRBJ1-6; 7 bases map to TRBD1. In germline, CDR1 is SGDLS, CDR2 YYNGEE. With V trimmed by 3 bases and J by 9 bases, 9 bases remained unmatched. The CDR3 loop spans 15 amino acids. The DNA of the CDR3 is TGTGCCAGCAGCGGAAGACAGGGAGCCAGTTCACCCCTCCACTTT. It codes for CASSGRQGASSPLHF.